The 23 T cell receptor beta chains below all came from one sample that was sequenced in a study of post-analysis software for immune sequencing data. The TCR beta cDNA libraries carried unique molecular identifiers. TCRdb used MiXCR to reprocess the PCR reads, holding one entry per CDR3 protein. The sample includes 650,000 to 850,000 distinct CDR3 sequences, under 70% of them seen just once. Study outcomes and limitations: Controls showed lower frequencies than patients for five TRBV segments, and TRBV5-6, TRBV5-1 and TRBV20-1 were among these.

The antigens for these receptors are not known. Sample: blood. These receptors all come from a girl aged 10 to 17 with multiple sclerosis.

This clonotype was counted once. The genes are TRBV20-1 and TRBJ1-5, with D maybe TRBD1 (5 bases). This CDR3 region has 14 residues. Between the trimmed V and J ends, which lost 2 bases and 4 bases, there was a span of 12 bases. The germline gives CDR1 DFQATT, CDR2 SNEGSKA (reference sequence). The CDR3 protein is CSARNRRGNQPQHF. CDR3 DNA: TGCAGTGCTAGAAACCGGAGGGGTAATCAGCCCCAGCATTTT.

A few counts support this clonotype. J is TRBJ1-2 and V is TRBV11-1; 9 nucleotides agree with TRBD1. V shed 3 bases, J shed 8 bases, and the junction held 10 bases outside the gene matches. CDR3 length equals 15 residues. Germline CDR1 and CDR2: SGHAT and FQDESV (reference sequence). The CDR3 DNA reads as TGTGCCAGCAGCTTCGGCGGACAGGGGAAAGGGGGCTACACCTTC. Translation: CASSFGGQGKGGYTF.

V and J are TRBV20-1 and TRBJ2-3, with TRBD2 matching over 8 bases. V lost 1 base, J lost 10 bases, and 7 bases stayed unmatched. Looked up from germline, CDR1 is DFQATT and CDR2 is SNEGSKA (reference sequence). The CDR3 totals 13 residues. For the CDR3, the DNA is TGCAGTGCTAGAGCTAGCGGGCCAGGGGCGCAGTATTTT. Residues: CSARASGPGAQYF.

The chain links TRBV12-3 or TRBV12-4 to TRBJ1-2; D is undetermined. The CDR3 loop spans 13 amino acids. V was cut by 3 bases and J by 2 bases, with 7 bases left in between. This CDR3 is CASSLYGNYGYTF. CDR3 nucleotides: TGTGCCAGCAGTTTGTACGGGAACTATGGCTACACCTTC.

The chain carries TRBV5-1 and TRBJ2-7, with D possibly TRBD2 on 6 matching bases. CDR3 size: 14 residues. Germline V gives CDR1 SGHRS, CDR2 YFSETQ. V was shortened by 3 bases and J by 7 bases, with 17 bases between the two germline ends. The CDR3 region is CASSSQSGYSEQYF. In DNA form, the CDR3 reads TGCGCCAGCAGCTCCCAAAGCGGGTATAGTGAGCAGTACTTC.

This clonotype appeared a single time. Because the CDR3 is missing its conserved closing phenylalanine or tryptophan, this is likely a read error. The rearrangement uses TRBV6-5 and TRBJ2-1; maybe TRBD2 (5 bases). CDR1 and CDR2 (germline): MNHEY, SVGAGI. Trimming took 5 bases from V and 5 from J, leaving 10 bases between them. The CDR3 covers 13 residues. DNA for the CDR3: TGTGCCAGCAGTAAATTTAGCGACAATGAGCAGTTCTGC. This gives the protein CASSKFSDNEQFC.

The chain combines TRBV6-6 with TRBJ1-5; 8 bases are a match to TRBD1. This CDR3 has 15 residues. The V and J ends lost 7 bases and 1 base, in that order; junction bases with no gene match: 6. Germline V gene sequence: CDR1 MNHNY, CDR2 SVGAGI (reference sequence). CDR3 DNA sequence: TGTGCCAGCACCCTGGACAGGGCGAGCAATCAGCCCCAGCATTTT. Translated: CASTLDRASNQPQHF.

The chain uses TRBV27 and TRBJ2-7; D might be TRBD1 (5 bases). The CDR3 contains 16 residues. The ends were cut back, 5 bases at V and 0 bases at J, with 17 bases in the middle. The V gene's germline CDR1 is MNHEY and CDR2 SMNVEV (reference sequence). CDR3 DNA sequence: TGTGCCAGCAGTATCCGAACAGGCCGTCTCTCCTACGAGCAGTACTTC. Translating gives CASSIRTGRLSYEQYF.

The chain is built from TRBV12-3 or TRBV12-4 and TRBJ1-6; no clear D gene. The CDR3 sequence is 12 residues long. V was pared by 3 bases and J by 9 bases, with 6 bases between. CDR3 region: CASSFWSSPLHF. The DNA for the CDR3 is TGTGCCAGCAGTTTTTGGTCTTCACCCCTCCACTTT.

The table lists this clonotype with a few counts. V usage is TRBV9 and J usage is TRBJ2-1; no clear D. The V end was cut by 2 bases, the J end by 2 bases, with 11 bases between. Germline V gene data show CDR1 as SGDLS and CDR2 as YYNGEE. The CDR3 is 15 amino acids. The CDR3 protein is CASSVSEGPYNEQFF. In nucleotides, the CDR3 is TGTGCCAGCAGCGTTTCAGAAGGCCCCTACAATGAGCAGTTCTTC.

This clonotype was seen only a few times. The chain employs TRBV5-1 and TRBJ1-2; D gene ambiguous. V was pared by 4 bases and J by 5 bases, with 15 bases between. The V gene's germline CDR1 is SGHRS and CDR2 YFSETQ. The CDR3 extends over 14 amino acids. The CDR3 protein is CASSTPGSKYGYTF. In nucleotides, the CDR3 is TGCGCCAGCAGCACCCCGGGATCGAAGTATGGCTACACCTTC. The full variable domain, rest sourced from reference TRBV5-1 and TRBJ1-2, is KAGVTQTPRYLIKTRGQQVTLSCSPISGHRSVSWYQQTPGQGLQFLFEYFSETQRNKGNFPGRFSGRQFSNSRSEMNVSTLELGDSALYLCASSTPGSKYGYTFGSGTRLTVV.

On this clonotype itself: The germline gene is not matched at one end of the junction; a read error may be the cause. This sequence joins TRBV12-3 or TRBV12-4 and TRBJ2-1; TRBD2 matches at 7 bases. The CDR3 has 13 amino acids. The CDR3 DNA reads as TGTGCCAGCAGTCTAGCGGATTACAATGAGCAGTTCTTC. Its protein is CASSLADYNEQFF.

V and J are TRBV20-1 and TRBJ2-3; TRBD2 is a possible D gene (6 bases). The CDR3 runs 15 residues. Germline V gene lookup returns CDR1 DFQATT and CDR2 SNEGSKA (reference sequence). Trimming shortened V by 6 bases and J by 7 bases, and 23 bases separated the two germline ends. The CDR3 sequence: CSAITTGRGTYTQYF. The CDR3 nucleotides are TGCAGTGCCATCACCACCGGGCGGGGAACCTATACGCAGTATTTT.

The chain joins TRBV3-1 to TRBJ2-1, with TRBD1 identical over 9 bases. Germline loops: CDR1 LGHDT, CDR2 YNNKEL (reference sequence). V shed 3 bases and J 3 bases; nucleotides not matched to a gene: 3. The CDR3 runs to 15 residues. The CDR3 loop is CASSHGTGNYNEQFF. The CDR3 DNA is TGTGCCAGCAGCCACGGGACAGGGAACTACAATGAGCAGTTCTTC.

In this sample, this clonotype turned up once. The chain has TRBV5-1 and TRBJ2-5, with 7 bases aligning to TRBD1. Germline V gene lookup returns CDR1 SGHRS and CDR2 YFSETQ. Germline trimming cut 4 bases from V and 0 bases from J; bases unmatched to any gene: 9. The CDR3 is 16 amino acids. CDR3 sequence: CASSPPLTGNQETQYF. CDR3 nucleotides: TGCGCCAGCAGCCCCCCCCTGACAGGGAACCAAGAGACCCAGTACTTC.

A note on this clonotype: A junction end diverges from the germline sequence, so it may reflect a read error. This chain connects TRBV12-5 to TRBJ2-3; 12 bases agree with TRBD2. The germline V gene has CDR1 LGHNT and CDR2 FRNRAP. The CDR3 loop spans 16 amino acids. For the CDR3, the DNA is TGTGCTAGTGGTGGTGTACTAGCGGGGGGTTCCGATATGCAGTATTTT. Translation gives CASGGVLAGGSDMQYF.

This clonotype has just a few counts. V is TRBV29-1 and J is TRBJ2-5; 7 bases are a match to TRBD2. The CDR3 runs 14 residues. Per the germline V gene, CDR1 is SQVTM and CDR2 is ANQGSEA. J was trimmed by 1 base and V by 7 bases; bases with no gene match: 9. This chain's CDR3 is CSAGAGGFQETQYF. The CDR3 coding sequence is TGCAGCGCTGGGGCCGGGGGGTTCCAAGAGACCCAGTACTTC.

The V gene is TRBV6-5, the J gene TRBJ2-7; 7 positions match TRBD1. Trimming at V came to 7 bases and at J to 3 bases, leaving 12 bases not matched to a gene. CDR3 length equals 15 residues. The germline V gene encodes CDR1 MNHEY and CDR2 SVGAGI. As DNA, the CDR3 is TGTGCCAGCACCATTACAGGGGAAGGCGGCTACGAGCAGTACTTC. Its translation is CASTITGEGGYEQYF.

CDR3 DNA sequence: TGTGCCAGCATCCCGTCCCCGGGTTCCTATGGCTACACCTTC. It encodes CASIPSPGSYGYTF. V gene TRBV9 combines with J gene TRBJ1-2; unclear D gene. The CDR3 extends over 14 amino acids. V was cut by 6 bases and J by 4 bases, with 16 bases left in between. The germline gives CDR1 SGDLS, CDR2 YYNGEE.

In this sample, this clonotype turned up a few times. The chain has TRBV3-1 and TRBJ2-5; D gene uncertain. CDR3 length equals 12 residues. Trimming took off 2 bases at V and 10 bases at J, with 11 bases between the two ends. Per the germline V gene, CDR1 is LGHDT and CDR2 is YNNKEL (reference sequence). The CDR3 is CASSQLGLDQYF. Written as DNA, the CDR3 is TGTGCCAGCAGCCAACTAGGTCTGGACCAGTACTTC.

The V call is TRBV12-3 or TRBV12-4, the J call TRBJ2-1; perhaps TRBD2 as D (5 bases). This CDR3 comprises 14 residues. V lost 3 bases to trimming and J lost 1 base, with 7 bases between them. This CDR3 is CASSLEDSYNEQFF. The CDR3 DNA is TGTGCCAGCAGTTTGGAGGATTCCTACAATGAGCAGTTCTTC.

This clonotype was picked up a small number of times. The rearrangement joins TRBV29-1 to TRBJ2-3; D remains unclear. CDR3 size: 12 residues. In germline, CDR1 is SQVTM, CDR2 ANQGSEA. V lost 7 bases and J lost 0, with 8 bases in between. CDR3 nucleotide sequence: TGCAGCGGAGGCCCTAGCACAGATACGCAGTATTTT. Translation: CSGGPSTDTQYF.

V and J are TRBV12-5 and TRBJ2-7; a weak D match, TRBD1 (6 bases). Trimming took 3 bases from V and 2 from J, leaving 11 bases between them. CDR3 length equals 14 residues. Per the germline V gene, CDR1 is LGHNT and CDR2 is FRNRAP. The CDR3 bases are TGTGCTAGTGGTTTTCAGGGGATCACCTACGAGCAGTACTTC. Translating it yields CASGFQGITYEQYF.